A selection of T cell receptor beta chains follows, all from one sample in a study of cytomegalovirus exposure and HLA in healthy donors. The protocol was immunoSEQ multiplex PCR, while the TCRdb copy is restricted to in-frame clones and leaves out a portion. This sample carries roughly 190,000 clones, about four fifths of them seen once, and the ten largest clones take around 2.6%. The source material was PBMCs. These TCRs come from a female donor in good health and CMV-seronegative. Both conserved end residues are part of each CDR3. Each record gives: J gene, V gene, clone size, D gene, CDR3 protein, CDR3 DNA. The D gene is left open where the match is weak. Clone size appears in some rows only: once, few, many, or a class for an expanded clone.

TRBJ2-5 | TRBV25-1 | NA | NA | CASSAPRETQYF | TGTGCCAGCAGTGCCCCTCGGGAGACCCAGTACTTC
TRBJ2-1 | TRBV6-5 | NA | TRBD1 | CATSYRGNEQFF | TGTGCCACCTCCTACAGGGGCAATGAGCAGTTCTTC
TRBJ2-7 | TRBV19 | few | TRBD2 | CASSAQRGFSYEQYF | TGTGCCAGTAGTGCCCAGCGGGGATTCTCCTACGAGCAGTACTTC
TRBJ2-6 | TRBV6-5 | NA | NA | CASRPVSGANVLTF | TGTGCCAGCAGGCCAGTATCTGGGGCCAACGTCCTGACTTTC
TRBJ2-7 | TRBV14 | NA | NA | CASSFFRDYEQYF | TGTGCCAGCAGCTTCTTCCGGGACTACGAGCAGTACTTC
TRBJ2-2 | TRBV11-3 | NA | NA | CATRPRETGELFF | TGTGCCACCCGCCCCCGCGAGACCGGGGAGCTGTTTTTT
TRBJ1-1 | TRBV11-3 | NA | TRBD1 | CASSLEAHRGYEAFF | TGTGCCAGCAGCTTAGAAGCGCACAGGGGGTATGAAGCTTTCTTT
TRBJ2-2 | TRBV5-6 | NA | NA | CASSPGHRGTGELFF | TGTGCCAGCAGCCCGGGACACCGTGGTACCGGGGAGCTGTTTTTT
TRBJ2-3 | TRBV7-8 | once | NA | CASGRGVSTDTQYF | TGTGCCAGCGGCAGAGGTGTGAGCACAGATACGCAGTATTTT
TRBJ2-7 | TRBV28 | NA | NA | CASRTGLSSYEQYF | TGTGCCAGCAGAACGGGACTTAGCTCCTACGAGCAGTACTTC
TRBJ2-1 | TRBV11-2 | NA | NA | CASSGLGFHRDPTYNEQFF | TGTGCCAGCAGCGGCCTGGGTTTTCACAGGGACCCGACCTACAATGAGCAGTTCTTC
TRBJ1-1 | TRBV30 | NA | NA | CAWSLWGGSDTEAFF | TGTGCCTGGAGTCTCTGGGGGGGGTCGGACACTGAAGCTTTCTTT
TRBJ1-2 | TRBV20-1 | NA | NA | CSARGIDGYTF | TGCAGTGCTAGAGGAATAGATGGCTACACCTTC
TRBJ2-1 | TRBV30 | NA | TRBD2 | CAWSKASGFNEQFF | TGTGCCTGGAGTAAGGCTAGCGGGTTCAATGAGCAGTTCTTC
TRBJ1-3 | TRBV5-4 | few | NA | CASSSDNYSGNTIYF | TGTGCCAGCAGCTCGGACAATTACTCTGGAAACACCATATATTTT
TRBJ2-1 | TRBV7-9 | once | NA | CASSLDGGHLVQFF | TGTGCCAGCAGCTTAGATGGCGGCCATCTGGTGCAGTTCTTC
TRBJ1-1 | TRBV5-3 | NA | NA | CARSPNEGEMNTEAFF | TGTGCCAGAAGCCCCAATGAGGGTGAAATGAACACTGAAGCTTTCTTT
TRBJ1-4 | TRBV5-6 | NA | NA | CASSLVGATNEKLFF | TGTGCCAGCAGCTTGGTTGGGGCGACTAATGAAAAACTGTTTTTT
TRBJ1-1 | TRBV4-1 | NA | NA | CASSQDYSNTEAFF | TGCGCCAGCAGCCAAGACTACAGTAACACTGAAGCTTTCTTT
TRBJ1-2 | TRBV11-3 | NA | NA | CASSSRGGDYTF | TGTGCCAGCAGCTCCCGTGGGGGGGACTACACCTTC
TRBJ1-1 | TRBV2 | NA | TRBD1 | CASSVIVRGLNTEAFF | TGTGCCAGCAGTGTTATAGTCAGGGGGCTGAACACTGAAGCTTTCTTT
TRBJ2-3 | TRBV28 | NA | NA | CASERSTDTQYF | TGTGCCAGTGAGCGGAGCACAGATACGCAGTATTTT
TRBJ2-7 | TRBV9 | NA | NA | CASSKERESSYEQYF | TGTGCCAGCAGCAAAGAACGGGAGAGCTCCTACGAGCAGTACTTC
TRBJ1-5 | TRBV7-8 | NA | TRBD1 | CASSPRSQGTPSNQPQHF | TGTGCCAGCAGCCCGAGGTCACAGGGGACACCTAGCAATCAGCCCCAGCATTTT
TRBJ2-1 | TRBV6-6 | NA | NA | CASKEGADNEQFF | TGTGCCAGCAAGGAGGGGGCGGACAATGAGCAGTTCTTC
TRBJ2-7 | TRBV5-1 | few | NA | CASSLQVSSYEQYF | TGCGCCAGCAGCTTGCAGGTCAGCTCCTACGAGCAGTACTTC
TRBJ2-2 | TRBV6-4 | NA | TRBD2 | CASSTTSGGANTGELFF | TGTGCCAGCAGTACGACTAGCGGGGGGGCGAACACCGGGGAGCTGTTTTTT
TRBJ2-7 | TRBV11-3 | once | NA | CASSVAGGGYEQYF | TGTGCCAGCAGCGTAGCAGGGGGAGGCTACGAGCAGTACTTC
TRBJ1-1 | TRBV18 | NA | TRBD1 | CASSPPGMGQGNTEAFF | TGTGCCAGCTCACCACCCGGCATGGGACAGGGGAACACTGAAGCTTTCTTT
TRBJ2-3 | TRBV11-3 | NA | NA | CASRKTLEEAQYF | TGTGCCAGCAGGAAGACCCTAGAGGAGGCGCAGTATTTT
TRBJ1-5 | TRBV6-1 | NA | NA | CASSEQQGRQPQHF | TGTGCCAGCAGTGAACAGCAGGGAAGACAGCCCCAGCATTTT
TRBJ1-4 | TRBV15 | NA | NA | CATSTRLRGTNEKLFF | TGTGCCACCAGCACCAGACTCAGGGGTACTAATGAAAAACTGTTTTTT
TRBJ1-6 | TRBV6-5 | NA | NA | CASNSFNSPLHF | TGTGCCAGCAACTCCTTTAATTCACCCCTCCACTTT
TRBJ2-2 | TRBV9 | NA | TRBD2 | CASSVGLAGTGELFF | TGTGCCAGCAGCGTAGGGCTAGCGGGGACCGGGGAGCTGTTTTTT
TRBJ2-7 | TRBV6-5 | few | TRBD1 | CASSSDRENYEQYF | TGTGCCAGCAGTTCAGACAGGGAGAACTACGAGCAGTACTTC
TRBJ1-1 | TRBV18 | NA | NA | CASSPTGNTEAFF | TGTGCCAGCTCACCGACAGGGAACACTGAAGCTTTCTTT
TRBJ2-3 | TRBV5-1 | few | NA | CASQAGPSTDTQYF | TGCGCCAGCCAAGCAGGGCCAAGCACAGATACGCAGTATTTT
TRBJ2-1 | TRBV7-2 | NA | TRBD2 | CASSLGRPSGSYNEQFF | TGTGCCAGCAGCTTAGGTAGGCCTAGCGGGAGCTACAATGAGCAGTTCTTC
TRBJ2-7 | TRBV7-6 | NA | NA | CASSLAHPDGAYEQYF | TGTGCCAGCAGCTTAGCGCATCCAGACGGGGCCTACGAGCAGTACTTC
TRBJ2-3 | TRBV29-1 | NA | NA | CSVGPLRGHASTDTQYF | TGCAGCGTTGGCCCCCTGCGGGGGCATGCTAGCACAGATACGCAGTATTTT
TRBJ2-1 | TRBV9 | NA | TRBD2 | CASSSTSGGNEQFF | TGTGCCAGCAGCTCAACTAGCGGGGGCAATGAGCAGTTCTTC
TRBJ1-2 | TRBV7-8 | NA | NA | CASSLEGSGEDYGYTF | TGTGCCAGCAGCTTAGAGGGTTCCGGGGAGGACTATGGCTACACCTTC
TRBJ2-1 | TRBV11-2 | NA | TRBD2 | CASGTSFSSYNEQFF | TGTGCCAGCGGGACTAGCTTTAGCTCCTACAATGAGCAGTTCTTC
TRBJ1-6 | TRBV7-9 | NA | TRBD1 | CASSFGTGRHF | TGTGCCAGCAGCTTCGGGACAGGTAGGCACTTT
TRBJ2-1 | TRBV7-2 | few | TRBD1 | CASSSADRGQFF | TGTGCCAGCAGCTCCGCGGACAGGGGGCAGTTCTTC
TRBJ2-7 | TRBV5-6 | NA | TRBD1 | CASSLLDTGTGLDEQYF | TGTGCCAGCAGCTTGCTTGATACCGGGACAGGGCTTGACGAGCAGTACTTC
TRBJ1-2 | TRBV2 | NA | NA | CASSDLLGGYTF | TGTGCCAGCAGTGACCTCCTCGGGGGCTACACCTTC
TRBJ1-4 | TRBV6-1 | NA | TRBD1 | CASSTGTGTEKLFF | TGTGCCAGCAGCACGGGGACAGGCACTGAAAAACTGTTTTTT
TRBJ2-3 | TRBV7-3 | NA | NA | CASSFQGADTQYF | TGTGCCAGCAGCTTTCAGGGTGCAGATACGCAGTATTTT
TRBJ2-3 | TRBV9 | NA | TRBD2 | CASSVAREGGTDTQYF | TGTGCCAGCAGCGTAGCCCGGGAGGGCGGAACAGATACGCAGTATTTT
TRBJ1-1 | TRBV15 | NA | NA | CATSREYRTDTEAFF | TGTGCCACCAGCAGAGAATACAGAACGGACACTGAAGCTTTCTTT
TRBJ1-3 | TRBV5-1 | NA | NA | CASSRDSPRDTIYF | TGCGCCAGCAGCCGGGACTCTCCCCGGGACACCATATATTTT
TRBJ2-1 | TRBV5-4 | NA | TRBD1 | CASSLGGGAQPRGEQFF | TGTGCCAGCAGCTTGGGAGGGGGCGCCCAACCTCGTGGCGAGCAGTTCTTC
TRBJ2-3 | TRBV7-8 | NA | NA | CASSLAEAADTQYF | TGTGCCAGCAGCTTAGCGGAAGCGGCAGATACGCAGTATTTT